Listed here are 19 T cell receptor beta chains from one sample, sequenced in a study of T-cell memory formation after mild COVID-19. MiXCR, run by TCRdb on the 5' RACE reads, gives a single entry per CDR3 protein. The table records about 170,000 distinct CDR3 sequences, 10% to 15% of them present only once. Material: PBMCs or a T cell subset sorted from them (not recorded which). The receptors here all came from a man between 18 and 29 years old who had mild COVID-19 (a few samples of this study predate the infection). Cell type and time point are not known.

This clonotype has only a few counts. The CDR3 DNA reads TGTGCCAGCAGCTACCGACTAGCGGGGGGTTACAATGAGCAGTTCTTC. Its translation is CASSYRLAGGYNEQFF. The rearrangement uses TRBV7-2 and TRBJ2-1; TRBD2 agrees at 13 bases. This CDR3 has 16 amino acids. V dropped 4 bases and J dropped 4; count of bases not matched to a gene: 4. CDR1 and CDR2 from the germline V gene are SGHTA and FQGNSA.

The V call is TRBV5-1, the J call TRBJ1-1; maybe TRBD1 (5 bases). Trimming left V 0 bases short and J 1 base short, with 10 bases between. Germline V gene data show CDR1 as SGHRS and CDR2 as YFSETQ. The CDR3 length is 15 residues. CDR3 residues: CASSLGQGTNTEAFF. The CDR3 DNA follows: TGCGCCAGCAGCTTGGGCCAGGGTACGAACACTGAAGCTTTCTTT. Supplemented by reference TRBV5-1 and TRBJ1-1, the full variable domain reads KAGVTQTPRYLIKTRGQQVTLSCSPISGHRSVSWYQQTPGQGLQFLFEYFSETQRNKGNFPGRFSGRQFSNSRSEMNVSTLELGDSALYLCASSLGQGTNTEAFFGQGTRLTVV.

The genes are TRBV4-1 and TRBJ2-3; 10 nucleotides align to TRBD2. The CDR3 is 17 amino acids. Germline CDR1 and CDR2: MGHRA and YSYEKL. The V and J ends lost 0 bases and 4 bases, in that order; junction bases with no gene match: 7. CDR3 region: CASSQEDIAGGPDTQYF. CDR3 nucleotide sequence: TGCGCCAGCAGCCAAGAGGACATAGCGGGGGGCCCAGATACGCAGTATTTT.

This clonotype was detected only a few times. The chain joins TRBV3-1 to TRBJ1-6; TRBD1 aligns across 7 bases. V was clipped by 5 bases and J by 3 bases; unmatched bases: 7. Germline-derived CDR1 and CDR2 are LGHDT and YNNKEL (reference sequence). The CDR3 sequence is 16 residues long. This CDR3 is CASSSVAGGYNSPLHF. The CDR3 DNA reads TGTGCCAGCAGCTCCGTGGCAGGGGGCTATAATTCACCCCTCCACTTT.

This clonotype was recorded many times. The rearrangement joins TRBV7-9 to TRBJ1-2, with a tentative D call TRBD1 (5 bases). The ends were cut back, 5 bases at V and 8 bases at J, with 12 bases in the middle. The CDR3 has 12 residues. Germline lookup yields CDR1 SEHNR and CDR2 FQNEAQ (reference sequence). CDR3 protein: CASSPRQRGYTF. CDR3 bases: TGTGCCAGCAGCCCCCGACAGAGAGGCTACACCTTC. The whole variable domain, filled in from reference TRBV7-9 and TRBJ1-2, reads DTGVSQNPRHKITKRGQNVTFRCDPISEHNRLYWYRQTLGQGPEFLTYFQNEAQLEKSRLLSDRFSAERPKGSFSTLEIQRTEQGDSAMYLCASSPRQRGYTFGSGTRLTVV.

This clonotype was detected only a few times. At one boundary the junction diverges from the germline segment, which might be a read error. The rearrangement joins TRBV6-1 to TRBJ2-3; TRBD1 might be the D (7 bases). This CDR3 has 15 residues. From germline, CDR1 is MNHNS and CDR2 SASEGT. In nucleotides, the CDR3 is TGTGCCAGCAATGCGGGACAGCCGAGCACAGATACGAAGTATTTT. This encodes CASNAGQPSTDTKYF.

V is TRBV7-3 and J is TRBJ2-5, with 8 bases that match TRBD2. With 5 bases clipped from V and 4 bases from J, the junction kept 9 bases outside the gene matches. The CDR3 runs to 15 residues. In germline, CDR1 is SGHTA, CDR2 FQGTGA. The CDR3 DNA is TGTGCCAGCAGCACCGGACTAGCAGAGGGAGAGACCCAGTACTTC. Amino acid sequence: CASSTGLAEGETQYF.

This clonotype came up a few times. CDR3 coding DNA: TGTGCCACCAGCACTTCCTACCGGGACACCATAGCCAAAAACATTCAGTACTTC. Translation: CATSTSYRDTIAKNIQYF. V usage is TRBV15 and J usage is TRBJ2-4, with D possibly being TRBD1 (6 bases). The V gene's germline CDR1 is LNHNV and CDR2 YYDKDF (reference sequence). The CDR3 length is 18 residues. Between the trimmed V and J ends, which lost 4 bases and 0 bases, there was a span of 19 bases.

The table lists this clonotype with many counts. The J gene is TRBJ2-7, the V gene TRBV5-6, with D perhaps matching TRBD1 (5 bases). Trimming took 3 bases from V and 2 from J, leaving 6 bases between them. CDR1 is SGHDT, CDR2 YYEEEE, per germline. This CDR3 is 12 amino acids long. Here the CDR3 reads CASSSGPYEQYV. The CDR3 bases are TGTGCCAGCAGCTCAGGGCCCTACGAGCAGTACGTC.

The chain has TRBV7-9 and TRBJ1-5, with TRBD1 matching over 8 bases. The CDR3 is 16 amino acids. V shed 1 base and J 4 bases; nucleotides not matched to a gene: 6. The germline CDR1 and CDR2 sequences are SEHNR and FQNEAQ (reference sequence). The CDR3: CASSLGDRTANQPQHF. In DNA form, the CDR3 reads TGTGCCAGCAGCTTAGGGGACAGGACGGCAAATCAGCCCCAGCATTTT.

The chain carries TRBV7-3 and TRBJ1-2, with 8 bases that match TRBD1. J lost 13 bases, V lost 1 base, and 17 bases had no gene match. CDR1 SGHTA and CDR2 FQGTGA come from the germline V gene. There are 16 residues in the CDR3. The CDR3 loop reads CASSLRTSGTGTPLTF. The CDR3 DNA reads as TGTGCCAGCAGCTTAAGAACCTCGGGGACAGGAACCCCCCTCACCTTC.

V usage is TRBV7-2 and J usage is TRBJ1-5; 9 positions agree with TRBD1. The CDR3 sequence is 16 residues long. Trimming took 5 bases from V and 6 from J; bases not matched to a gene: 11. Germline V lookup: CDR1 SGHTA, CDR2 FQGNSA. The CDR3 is CASSADSGTGLQPQHF. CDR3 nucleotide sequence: TGTGCCAGCAGCGCGGACTCCGGGACAGGGCTTCAGCCCCAGCATTTT.

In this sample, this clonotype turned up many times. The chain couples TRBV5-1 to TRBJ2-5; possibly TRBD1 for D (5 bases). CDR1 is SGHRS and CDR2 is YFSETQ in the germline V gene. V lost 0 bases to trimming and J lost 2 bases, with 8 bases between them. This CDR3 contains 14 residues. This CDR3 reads CASSLAPGQETQYF. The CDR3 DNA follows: TGCGCCAGCAGCTTGGCCCCAGGGCAAGAGACCCAGTACTTC.

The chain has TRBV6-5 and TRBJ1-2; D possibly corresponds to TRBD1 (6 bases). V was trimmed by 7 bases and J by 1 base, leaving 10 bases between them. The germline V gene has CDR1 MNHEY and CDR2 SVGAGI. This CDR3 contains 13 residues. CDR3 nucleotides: TGTGCCAGCATTGGACAGAATAACTATGGCTACACCTTC. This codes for CASIGQNNYGYTF.

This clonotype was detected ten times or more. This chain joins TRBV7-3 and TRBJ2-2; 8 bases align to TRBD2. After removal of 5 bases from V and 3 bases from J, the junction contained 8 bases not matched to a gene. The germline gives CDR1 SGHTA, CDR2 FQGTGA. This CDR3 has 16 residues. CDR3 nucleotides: TGTGCCAGCAGCCTACTAGCGGCAGTGGACACCGGGGAGCTGTTTTTT. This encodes CASSLLAAVDTGELFF.

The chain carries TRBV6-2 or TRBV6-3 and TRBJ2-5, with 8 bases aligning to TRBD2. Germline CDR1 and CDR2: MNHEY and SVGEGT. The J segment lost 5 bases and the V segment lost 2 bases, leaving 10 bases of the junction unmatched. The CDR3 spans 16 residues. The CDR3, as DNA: TGTGCCAGCAGTTACCCCTACCGGGGGGGCCATGAGACCCAGTACTTC. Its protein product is CASSYPYRGGHETQYF.

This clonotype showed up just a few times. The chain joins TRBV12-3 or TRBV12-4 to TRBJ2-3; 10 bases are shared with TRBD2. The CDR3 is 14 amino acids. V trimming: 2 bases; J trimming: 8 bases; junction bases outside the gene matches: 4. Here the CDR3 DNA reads TGTGCCAGCAGTTTAAGTAGCGGGGGGTTTACGCAGTATTTT. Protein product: CASSLSSGGFTQYF.

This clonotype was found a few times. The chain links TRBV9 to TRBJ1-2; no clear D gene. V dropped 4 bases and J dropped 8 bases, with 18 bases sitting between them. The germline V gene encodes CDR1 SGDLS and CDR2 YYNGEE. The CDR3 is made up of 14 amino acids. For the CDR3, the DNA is TGTGCCAGCAGCCCGACTGGGGAGCCGGGAGGCTACACCTTC. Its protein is CASSPTGEPGGYTF. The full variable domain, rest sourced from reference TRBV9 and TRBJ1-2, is DSGVTQTPKHLITATGQRVTLRCSPRSGDLSVYWYQQSLDQGLQFLIQYYNGEERAKGNILERFSAQQFPDLHSELNLSSLELGDSALYFCASSPTGEPGGYTFGSGTRLTVV.

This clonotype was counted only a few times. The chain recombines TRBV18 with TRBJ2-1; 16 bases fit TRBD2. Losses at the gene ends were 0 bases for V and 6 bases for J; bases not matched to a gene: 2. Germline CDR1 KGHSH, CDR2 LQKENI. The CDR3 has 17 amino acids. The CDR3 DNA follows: TGTGCCAGCTCACCACCGGGACTAGCGGGGGGGCCCAATGAGCAGTTCTTC. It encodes CASSPPGLAGGPNEQFF.